This T cell receptor (beta chain) was identified during a study of blood T cell repertoires in COVID-19. Cohorts were assigned according to the clinical history that participants reported. Assay used: immunoSEQ multiplex PCR; TCRdb lists only in-frame clones, some missing. The table lists fewer than 250,000 clones, about 91% of them singletons, with 2.5% to 3% in the top ten. Germline CDR1 reads LGHNA; CDR2 reads YSLEER. Trimming removed 4 bases from V and 5 bases from J, with 15 bases in between. This CDR3 is built from 16 residues. The sequenced material came from PBMCs or T cells enriched from blood (not recorded which). The receptor comes from a woman in her 30s with acute COVID-19. This chain links TRBV4-3 with TRBJ1-6; the D gene is possibly TRBD1 (6 bases). CDR3 protein: CASSPSTGTDNSPLHF. The CDR3 DNA reads as TGCGCCAGCAGCCCGTCGACAGGTACTGATAATTCACCCCTCCACTTT.